The 10 T cell receptor beta chains listed next were all sequenced from one sample in a study of identical twins. MiXCR was run by TCRdb on the 5' RACE reads, yielding one entry per CDR3 protein. The table records roughly 190,000 distinct CDR3 sequences, approximately 16% of them present only once. This sample also appeared in a second study, on T cells expressing NK-cell markers.

The source material was CD8+ T cells sorted from blood. The receptors were sampled from a woman under 30 in good health.

About this clonotype: At one end the junction does not follow the germline gene, possibly because of a read error. This chain joins TRBV9 and TRBJ2-1; weak D call: TRBD2 (7 bases). Germline V lookup: CDR1 SGDLS, CDR2 YYNGEE. CDR3 size: 15 residues. This chain's CDR3 is CASSVGRGLAAHIVF. CDR3 nucleotide sequence: TGTGCCAGCAGCGTTGGGCGGGGGCTAGCTGCCCATATCGTCTTC.

This chain's CDR3 is CASSLTRWETQYF. Written as DNA, the CDR3 is TGCGCCAGCAGCCTGACTAGATGGGAGACCCAGTACTTC. The chain couples TRBV5-1 to TRBJ2-5; D possibly corresponds to TRBD2 (6 bases). Trimming removed 4 bases from V and 5 bases from J, with 12 bases in between. CDR1 is SGHRS, CDR2 YFSETQ, per germline. This CDR3 is built from 13 residues. Together with reference TRBV5-1 and TRBJ2-5, the CDR3 gives the full variable domain: KAGVTQTPRYLIKTRGQQVTLSCSPISGHRSVSWYQQTPGQGLQFLFEYFSETQRNKGNFPGRFSGRQFSNSRSEMNVSTLELGDSALYLCASSLTRWETQYFGPGTRLLVL.

There are a few counts of this clonotype. The chain couples TRBV7-9 to TRBJ1-3; D perhaps matches TRBD1 (5 bases). CDR1 SEHNR and CDR2 FQNEAQ come from the germline V gene (reference sequence). This CDR3 has 15 amino acids. Trimming pared 1 base from V and 4 bases from J, leaving 11 bases between. The CDR3 reads CASSLVPGRGNTIYF. The DNA for the CDR3 is TGTGCCAGCAGCTTAGTTCCAGGGCGAGGAAACACCATATATTTT.

This chain joins TRBV19 and TRBJ2-3; a possible D gene is TRBD2 (6 bases). CDR1 and CDR2 from the germline V gene are LNHDA and SQIVND (reference sequence). V lost 9 bases, J lost 9 bases, and 25 bases lay in between. The CDR3 is made up of 15 amino acids. Written as DNA, the CDR3 is TGTGCCAGCGAGGGAGCAGGGACGGACTACTACACGCAGTATTTT. Translation: CASEGAGTDYYTQYF.

The chain combines TRBV28 with TRBJ2-7; possibly TRBD1 for D (7 bases). V lost 7 bases to trimming and J lost 5 bases, with 12 bases between them. Looked up from germline, CDR1 is MDHEN and CDR2 is SYDVKM. The CDR3 extends over 12 amino acids. The CDR3 is CASNGGGDEQYF. In DNA, the CDR3 is TGTGCCAGCAACGGAGGGGGCGACGAGCAGTACTTC.

The CDR3 DNA follows: TGTGCCAGCAGCCCGGTTCCCACCGAGACCCAGTACTTC. It encodes CASSPVPTETQYF. The chain couples TRBV12-3 or TRBV12-4 to TRBJ2-5, with unresolved D. This CDR3 contains 13 residues. The V end was cut by 6 bases, the J end by 5 bases, with 13 bases between.

The CDR3, as DNA: TGTGCCAGCAGCTTGGACGGCTATCAGCAGTTCTTC. Translation gives CASSLDGYQQFF. The chain combines TRBV5-5 with TRBJ2-1, with D unclear. Between the trimmed V and J ends, which lost 0 bases and 11 bases, there was a span of 9 bases. The germline V gene encodes CDR1 SGHKS and CDR2 YYEKEE (reference sequence). CDR3 length: 12 amino acids.

This clonotype came up a few times. The chain uses TRBV5-5 and TRBJ2-2; TRBD2 matches at 12 bases. The CDR3 is 15 residues long. Germline CDR1 SGHKS, CDR2 YYEKEE (reference sequence). The junction had 4 bases not matched to a gene; V was cut back by 4 bases and J by 6 bases. The CDR3 region is CASSRTSGASGELFF. The CDR3 nucleotides are TGTGCCAGCAGCCGGACTAGCGGGGCTTCCGGGGAGCTGTTTTTT.

This chain uses TRBV7-9 with TRBJ1-1, with D perhaps matching TRBD1 (5 bases). CDR3 length: 14 residues. Trimming removed 7 bases at V and 3 bases at J, with 15 bases between. Germline-derived CDR1 and CDR2 are SEHNR and FQNEAQ (reference sequence). For the CDR3, the DNA is TGTGCCAGCACCCCCGTTGCGGGGGACACTGAAGCTTTCTTT. This translates into CASTPVAGDTEAFF.

This clonotype was seen more than once but under ten times. The chain joins TRBV9 to TRBJ1-5, with D perhaps TRBD1 (6 bases). Germline loops: CDR1 SGDLS, CDR2 YYNGEE. The CDR3 sequence is 15 residues long. V was pared by 0 bases and J by 2 bases, with 9 bases between. The CDR3 sequence: CASSVGTARNQPQHF. In nucleotides, the CDR3 is TGTGCCAGCAGCGTAGGGACAGCTCGCAATCAGCCCCAGCATTTT. Based on the CDR3 plus reference TRBV9 and TRBJ1-5, the full variable domain is DSGVTQTPKHLITATGQRVTLRCSPRSGDLSVYWYQQSLDQGLQFLIQYYNGEERAKGNILERFSAQQFPDLHSELNLSSLELGDSALYFCASSVGTARNQPQHFGDGTRLSIL.